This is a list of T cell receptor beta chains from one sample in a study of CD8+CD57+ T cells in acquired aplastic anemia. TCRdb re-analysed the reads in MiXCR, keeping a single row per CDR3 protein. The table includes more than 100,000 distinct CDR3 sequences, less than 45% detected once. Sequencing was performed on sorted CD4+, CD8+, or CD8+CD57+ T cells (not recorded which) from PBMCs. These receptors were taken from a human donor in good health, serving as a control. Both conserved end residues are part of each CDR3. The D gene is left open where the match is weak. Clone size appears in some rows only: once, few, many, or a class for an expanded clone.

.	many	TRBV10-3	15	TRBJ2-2	CAISESTSSTGELFF	TGTGCCATCAGTGAGTCCACTAGCTCCACCGGGGAGCTGTTTTTT
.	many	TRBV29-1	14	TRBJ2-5	CSVAPLGRQETQYF	TGCAGCGTTGCTCCACTGGGACGCCAAGAGACCCAGTACTTC
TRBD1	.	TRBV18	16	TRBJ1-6	CASSPGPPTGGSPLHF	TGTGCCAGCTCACCAGGGCCTCCGACAGGGGGATCACCCCTCCACTTT
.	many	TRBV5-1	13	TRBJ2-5	CASSFGTDETQYF	TGCGCCAGCAGCTTTGGGACCGATGAGACCCAGTACTTC
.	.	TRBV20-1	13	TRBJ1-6	CSARGPLTYGFHF	TGCAGTGCTAGGGGGCCGCTAACATACGGTTTCCACTTT
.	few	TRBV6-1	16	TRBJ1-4	CASMQDTTPTNEKLFF	TGTGCCAGCATGCAAGATACCACACCAACTAATGAAAAACTGTTTTTT
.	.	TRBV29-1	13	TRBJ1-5	CSVAGTVNQPQHF	TGCAGCGTCGCCGGGACCGTCAATCAGCCCCAGCACTTT
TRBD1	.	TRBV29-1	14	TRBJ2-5	CSVRTGQGEETQYF	TGCAGCGTCCGGACGGGACAGGGAGAAGAGACCCAGTACTTC
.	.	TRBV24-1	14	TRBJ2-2	CASSQLGGTGELFF	TGTGCCAGCAGCCAATTGGGTGGAACCGGGGAGCTGTTTTTT
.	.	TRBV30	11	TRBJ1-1	CASRGNTEALF	TGTGCCTCCAGGGGTAACACTGAAGCTCTCTTT
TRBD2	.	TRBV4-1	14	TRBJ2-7	CASSHSSGPYERYF	TGCGCCAGCAGCCACTCTAGCGGACCCTACGAGCGGTACTTC
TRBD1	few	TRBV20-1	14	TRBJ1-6	CSARYPGQGSPLHF	TGCAGTGCTAGGTACCCGGGACAGGGTTCACCCCTCCACTTT
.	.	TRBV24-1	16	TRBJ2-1	CATSGGGAWSGGEQFF	TGTGCCACCAGTGGGGGCGGGGCCTGGAGTGGCGGTGAGCAGTTCTTC
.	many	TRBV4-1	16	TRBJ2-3	CASSQDWGGSTDTQYF	TGCGCCAGCAGCCAAGACTGGGGCGGGAGCACAGATACGCAGTATTTT
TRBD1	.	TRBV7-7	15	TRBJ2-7	CASSTGSGGSYEQYF	TGTGCCAGCAGCACAGGCTCAGGGGGTTCCTACGAGCAGTACTTC
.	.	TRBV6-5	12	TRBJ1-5	CASSSQGQPQHF	TGTGCCAGCAGTTCCCAGGGTCAGCCCCAGCATTTT
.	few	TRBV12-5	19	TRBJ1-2	CASGQSRHTPTGSNYGYTF	TGTGCTAGTGGTCAATCGCGACATACTCCGACAGGAAGTAACTATGGCTACACCTTC
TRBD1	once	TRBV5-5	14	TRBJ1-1	CASSFAGQNTEAFF	TGTGCCAGCAGCTTTGCGGGACAGAACACTGAAGCCTTCTTT
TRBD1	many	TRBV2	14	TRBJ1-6	CASFPGGERSPLHF	TGTGCCAGTTTCCCAGGGGGGGAACGTTCACCCCTCCACTTT
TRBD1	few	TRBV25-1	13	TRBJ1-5	CASSGQGNQPQHF	TGTGCCAGCAGTGGACAGGGGAATCAGCCCCAGCATTTT
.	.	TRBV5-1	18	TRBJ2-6	CASKLVLGTDSGANVLTF	TGCGCCAGCAAACTAGTACTAGGGACGGACTCTGGGGCCAACGTCCTGACTTTC
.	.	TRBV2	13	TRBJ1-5	CASRNLVGETQHF	TGTGCCAGCAGAAACCTAGTGGGAGAGACCCAGCATTTT
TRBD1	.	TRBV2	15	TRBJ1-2	CASTWGGQDNYGYTF	TGTGCCAGCACATGGGGGGGACAGGACAACTATGGCTACACCTTC
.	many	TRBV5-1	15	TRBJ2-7	CASSPRIEGSYEQYF	TGCGCCAGCAGCCCCAGGATCGAGGGCTCCTACGAGCAGTACTTC